This entry lists 20 T cell receptor beta chains sequenced from one sample in a study of identical twins. TCRdb reprocessed the 5' RACE reads via MiXCR and lists one record per CDR3 protein. This sample has 100,000 to 110,000 distinct CDR3 sequences, with 5.9% found just once. Sequenced material: memory T cells sorted from blood. The receptors were gathered from a woman aged 45-60 years in good health.

Only a few counts were recorded for this clonotype. The chain links TRBV11-3 to TRBJ2-3; 10 nucleotides agree with TRBD2. Trimming took 4 bases from V and 3 from J; bases not matched to a gene: 7. Germline V gives CDR1 SGHNT, CDR2 YENEEA. The CDR3 extends over 16 amino acids. The CDR3 nucleotides are TGTGCCAGCAGCTCGGGACTAGCGTTAGGTACAGATACGCAGTATTTT. Amino acids: CASSSGLALGTDTQYF.

This clonotype was detected ten times or more. The V call is TRBV24-1, the J call TRBJ2-3; 7 nucleotides match TRBD2. This CDR3 spans 13 amino acids. The V segment lost 9 bases and the J segment 0 bases; nucleotides outside the gene matches: 2. The germline gives CDR1 KGHDR, CDR2 SFDVKD. The CDR3 loop reads CATVGGSTDTQYF. CDR3 nucleotides: TGTGCCACCGTCGGGGGGAGCACAGATACGCAGTATTTT.

This clonotype was picked up many times. The genes are TRBV6-5 and TRBJ2-1; D unresolved. Germline V gene lookup returns CDR1 MNHEY and CDR2 SVGAGI. V was pared by 2 bases and J by 8 bases, with 7 bases between. The CDR3 covers 12 residues. The CDR3 nucleotides read TGTGCCAGCAGTTACGGGTTGTATGAGCAGTTCTTC. Encoded protein: CASSYGLYEQFF.

This clonotype was found many times. This chain connects TRBV12-3 or TRBV12-4 to TRBJ2-6; 8 nucleotides align to TRBD1. The CDR3 extends over 19 amino acids. Unmatched junction bases numbered 13, after V lost 6 bases and J lost 0 bases. The CDR3 DNA sequence: TGTGCCAGCAGAACCCTGCGGGACAGGTCCGTCTCTGGGGCCAACGTCCTGACTTTC. It codes for CASRTLRDRSVSGANVLTF.

The chain carries TRBV7-9 and TRBJ2-7, with D tentatively TRBD2 (6 bases). V was clipped by 4 bases and J by 2 bases, with 18 bases between them. Germline V gene lookup returns CDR1 SEHNR and CDR2 FQNEAQ (reference sequence). The CDR3 has 16 residues. CDR3 coding DNA: TGTGCCAGCAGCTACAACCGGGACTTAACTACCTACGAGCAGTACTTC. Protein: CASSYNRDLTTYEQYF.

This clonotype was counted many times. V gene TRBV18 combines with J gene TRBJ1-6, with D tentatively TRBD1 (5 bases). The CDR3 is 14 amino acids. In germline, CDR1 is KGHSH, CDR2 LQKENI. V lost 3 bases and J 5 bases, leaving 8 bases between the germline ends. Written as DNA, the CDR3 is TGTGCCAGCTCACCTGGGGCAGATAATTCACCCCTCCACTTT. Protein product: CASSPGADNSPLHF. Full variable domain (rest looked up from reference TRBV18 and TRBJ1-6): NAGVMQNPRHLVRRRGQEARLRCSPMKGHSHVYWYRQLPEEGLKFMVYLQKENIIDESGMPKERFSAEFPKEGPSILRIQQVVRGDSAAYFCASSPGADNSPLHFGNGTRLTVT.

This clonotype was seen at least ten times. The chain combines TRBV12-3 or TRBV12-4 with TRBJ1-3, with a weak D call TRBD1 (5 bases). Trimming took 8 bases from V and 4 from J, leaving 15 bases between them. This CDR3 has 14 residues. CDR3 in DNA: TGTGCCAGCCTAGAGGGGTCCCGCGGAAACACCATATATTTT. It is translated as CASLEGSRGNTIYF.

This clonotype was seen repeatedly, ten times or more. The chain is built from TRBV29-1 and TRBJ1-1; D may be TRBD1 (5 bases). Germline V CDR1 and CDR2: SQVTM, ANQGSEA. The CDR3 length is 17 residues. V shed 2 bases and J shed 4 bases, with 23 bases lying between them. DNA for the CDR3: TGCAGCGTTGAATCGGGGGTGGGAGGTTGGGGAGGCACTGAAGCTTTCTTT. Amino acids: CSVESGVGGWGGTEAFF.

CDR3 residues: CASTGTATGELFF. In DNA form, the CDR3 reads TGTGCCAGCACGGGGACTGCCACCGGGGAGCTGTTTTTT. This chain connects TRBV27 to TRBJ2-2, with D maybe TRBD2 (6 bases). The CDR3 consists of 13 residues. Germline CDR1 and CDR2: MNHEY and SMNVEV (reference sequence). V lost 7 bases, J lost 4 bases, and 10 bases lay in between.

The sample holds a few counts of this clonotype. The chain couples TRBV6-1 to TRBJ2-7; 11 bases line up with TRBD1. Looked up from germline, CDR1 is MNHNS and CDR2 is SASEGT. The CDR3 consists of 15 residues. Losses at the gene ends were 1 base for V and 7 bases for J; bases not matched to a gene: 6. For the CDR3, the DNA is TGTGCCAGCAGTGAAGTTGGACAGGGGGCGCGGGAGCAGTACTTC. It yields the protein CASSEVGQGAREQYF.

This clonotype was counted between two and nine times. The chain recombines TRBV5-1 with TRBJ2-1, with D possibly being TRBD1 or TRBD2 (5 bases each). The CDR3 is made up of 14 amino acids. CDR1 and CDR2 (germline): SGHRS, YFSETQ. Between the trimmed V and J ends, which lost 4 bases and 10 bases, there was a span of 18 bases. CDR3 region: CASSRPGTEREQFF. CDR3 DNA: TGCGCCAGCAGCCGGCCCGGGACGGAACGCGAGCAGTTCTTC.

In its sample, this clonotype was seen many times. The V gene is TRBV20-1, the J gene TRBJ2-1, with TRBD1 matching 9 bases. The CDR3 extends over 14 amino acids. V lost 3 bases and J lost 8; bases outside the gene matches: 8. Germline values: CDR1 DFQATT, CDR2 SNEGSKA (reference sequence). The DNA for the CDR3 is TGCAGTGCTAGTGCCCGGGACAGGGACGATGAGCAGTTCTTC. Amino acids: CSASARDRDDEQFF.

This clonotype was observed at least ten times. The chain is built from TRBV20-1 and TRBJ2-3; 11 nucleotides line up with TRBD2. In germline, CDR1 is DFQATT, CDR2 SNEGSKA (reference sequence). J lost 1 base, V lost 2 bases, and 5 bases had no gene match. The CDR3 covers 16 residues. CDR3 sequence reads: CSARSSGRTGTDTQYF. Written as DNA, the CDR3 is TGCAGTGCTAGATCTAGCGGGAGGACGGGCACAGATACGCAGTATTTT.

J is TRBJ1-5 and V is TRBV19; D call uncertain. V lost 5 bases and J lost 10, with 12 bases in between. Germline CDR1 reads LNHDA; CDR2 reads SQIVND (reference sequence). The CDR3 loop spans 12 amino acids. The CDR3 nucleotides read TGTGCCAGTAGTGCCTCTAACCGACCCCAGCATTTT. It specifies CASSASNRPQHF.

At least ten counts were recorded for this clonotype. The rearrangement links TRBV30 to TRBJ1-4; 8 bases are shared with TRBD1. The CDR3 is made up of 16 amino acids. With 4 bases clipped from V and 5 bases from J, the junction kept 12 bases outside the gene matches. Germline V gene lookup returns CDR1 GTSNPN and CDR2 SVGIG (reference sequence). The CDR3 spells CAWTLPSGGPNEKLFF. CDR3 DNA: TGTGCCTGGACCCTCCCATCAGGGGGCCCCAATGAAAAACTGTTTTTT.

This clonotype was recorded many times. The gene calls are TRBV21-1 and TRBJ2-3; the D call in the table, TRBD2, was not verified against the DNA. TRBV21-1 is a known pseudogene. The CDR3 is made up of 16 amino acids. CDR3 region: CASNLVAGSWADTQYF. As DNA, the CDR3 is TGTGCCAGCAATCTTGTAGCGGGATCTTGGGCAGATACGCAGTATTTT.

This clonotype was seen many times. This chain uses TRBV4-2 with TRBJ2-1; D call uncertain. V was trimmed by 0 bases and J by 2 bases, leaving 11 bases between them. The germline V gene encodes CDR1 LGHNA and CDR2 YNFKEQ. The CDR3 has 16 amino acids. The CDR3 DNA reads TGTGCCAGCAGCCAAGATTATGGGGTCCCCTACAATGAGCAGTTCTTC. Encoded protein: CASSQDYGVPYNEQFF.

This clonotype was seen more than once but under ten times. A much larger clone differs by one base, so this may be a read error. The chain has TRBV14 and TRBJ1-2; no clear D gene. CDR3 length equals 13 residues. Germline V gives CDR1 SGHDN, CDR2 FVKESK. CDR3 sequence: CASGEIGGYGYPF. DNA of the CDR3: TGTGCCAGCGGGGAAATTGGTGGCTATGGCTACCCCTTC. The full variable domain, completed using reference TRBV14 and TRBJ1-2, is EAGVTQFPSHSVIEKGQTVTLRCDPISGHDNLYWYRRVMGKEIKFLLHFVKESKQDESGMPNNRFLAERTGGTYSTLKVQPAELEDSGVYFCASGEIGGYGYPFGSGTRLTVV.

The V and J genes are TRBV21-1 and TRBJ2-5; TRBD2 reflects the table's D call only, with no check against the DNA. TRBV21-1 is recorded as a pseudogene. CDR3 size: 17 residues. The CDR3 region has the DNA TGTGCCAGCAGCAAAGTGGGGGGACTAGCGGACCAAGAGACCCAGTACTTC. It translates to CASSKVGGLADQETQYF.

The table lists this clonotype with many counts. The chain uses TRBV9 and TRBJ1-5, with 7 bases that match TRBD1. The CDR3 extends over 15 amino acids. Germline V CDR1 and CDR2: SGDLS, YYNGEE. Unmatched junction bases numbered 2, after V lost 0 bases and J lost 2 bases. CDR3 bases: TGTGCCAGCAGCGTAGGACAGGGTGGCAATCAGCCCCAGCATTTT. Amino acids: CASSVGQGGNQPQHF. The variable domain in full, with the rest retrieved from reference TRBV9 and TRBJ1-5, is DSGVTQTPKHLITATGQRVTLRCSPRSGDLSVYWYQQSLDQGLQFLIQYYNGEERAKGNILERFSAQQFPDLHSELNLSSLELGDSALYFCASSVGQGGNQPQHFGDGTRLSIL.